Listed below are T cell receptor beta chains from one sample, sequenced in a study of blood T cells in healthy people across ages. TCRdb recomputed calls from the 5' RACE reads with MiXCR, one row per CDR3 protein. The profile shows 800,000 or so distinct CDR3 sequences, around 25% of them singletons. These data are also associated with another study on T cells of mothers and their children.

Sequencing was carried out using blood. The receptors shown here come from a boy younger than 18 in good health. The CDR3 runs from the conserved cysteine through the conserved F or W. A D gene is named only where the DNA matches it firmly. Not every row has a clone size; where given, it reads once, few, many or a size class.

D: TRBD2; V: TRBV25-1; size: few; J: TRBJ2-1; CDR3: CASSERSVRRGGFDEQFF; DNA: TGTGCCAGCAGTGAACGGTCGGTTCGGCGGGGGGGCTTCGATGAGCAGTTCTTC
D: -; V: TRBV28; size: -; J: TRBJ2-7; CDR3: CASSFSQFPYEQYF; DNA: TGTGCCAGCAGTTTTTCCCAGTTTCCCTACGAGCAGTACTTC
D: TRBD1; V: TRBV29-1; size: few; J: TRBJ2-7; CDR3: CSAGQERNEQYF; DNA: TGCAGCGCTGGACAGGAGAGGAACGAGCAGTACTTC
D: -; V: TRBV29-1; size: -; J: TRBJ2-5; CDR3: CSVRRQAEETQYF; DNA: TGCAGCGTCCGAAGACAGGCTGAAGAGACCCAGTACTTC
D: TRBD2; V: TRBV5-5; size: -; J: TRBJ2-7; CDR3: CASSHPGGGPYEQYF; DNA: TGTGCCAGCAGCCATCCGGGCGGGGGACCATACGAGCAGTACTTC
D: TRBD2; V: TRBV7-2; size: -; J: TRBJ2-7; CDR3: CAGSSGTSGNYEQYF; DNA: TGTGCCGGCAGCTCCGGGACTAGCGGAAACTACGAGCAGTACTTC
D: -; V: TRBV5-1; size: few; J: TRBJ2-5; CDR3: CASSSGSNTGETQYF; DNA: TGCGCCAGCAGCTCTGGGAGCAATACGGGAGAGACCCAGTACTTC
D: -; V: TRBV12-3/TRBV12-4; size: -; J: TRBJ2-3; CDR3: CAITLATDTQYF; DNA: TGTGCCATCACCCTAGCTACAGATACGCAGTATTTT
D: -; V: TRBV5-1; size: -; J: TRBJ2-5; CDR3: CASSHLYQETQYF; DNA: TGCGCCAGCAGCCACTTGTACCAAGAGACCCAGTACTTC
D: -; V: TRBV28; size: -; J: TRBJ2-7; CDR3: CASRGRGTDEQYF; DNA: TGTGCCAGCAGGGGCCGCGGGACAGACGAGCAGTACTTC
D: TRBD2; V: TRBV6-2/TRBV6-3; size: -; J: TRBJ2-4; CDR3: CATASGVAKNIQYF; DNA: TGTGCCACAGCTAGCGGGGTAGCCAAAAACATTCAGTACTTC
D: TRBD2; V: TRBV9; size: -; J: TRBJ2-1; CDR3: CASSETSGRYNEQFF; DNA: TGTGCCAGCAGTGAAACTAGCGGGAGATACAATGAGCAGTTCTTC
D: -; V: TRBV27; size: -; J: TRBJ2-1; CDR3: CASTTSSGGRGWYNEQFF; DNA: TGTGCCAGCACCACTTCCTCTGGGGGCCGGGGGTGGTACAATGAGCAGTTCTTC
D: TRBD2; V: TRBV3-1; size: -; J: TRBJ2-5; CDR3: CASSRKGGIQETQYF; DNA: TGTGCCAGCAGCCGAAAGGGAGGGATCCAAGAGACCCAGTACTTC
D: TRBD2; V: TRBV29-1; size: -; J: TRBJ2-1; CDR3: CSVPAGGWEQFF; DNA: TGCAGCGTTCCAGCGGGGGGGTGGGAGCAGTTCTTC
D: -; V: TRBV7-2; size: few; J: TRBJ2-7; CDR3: CASSLDVRLTYEQYF; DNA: TGTGCCAGCAGCTTAGACGTCAGGCTAACCTACGAGCAGTACTTC
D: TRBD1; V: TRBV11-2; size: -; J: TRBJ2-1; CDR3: CASSSAGTGVCNEQFF; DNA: TGTGCCAGCAGCTCGGCCGGGACAGGGGTGTGCAATGAGCAGTTCTTC
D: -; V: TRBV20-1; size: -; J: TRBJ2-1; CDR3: CSARIPGTGTYNEQFF; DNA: TGCAGTGCTAGGATCCCGGGGACGGGCACTTACAATGAGCAGTTCTTC
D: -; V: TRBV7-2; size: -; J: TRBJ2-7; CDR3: CASSHRLVVEQYF; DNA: TGTGCCAGCAGCCACCGACTAGTGGTCGAGCAGTACTTC
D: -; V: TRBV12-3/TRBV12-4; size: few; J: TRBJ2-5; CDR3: CASQGQETQYF; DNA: TGTGCCAGCCAGGGACAAGAGACCCAGTACTTC
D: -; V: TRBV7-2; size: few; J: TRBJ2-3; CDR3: CASSFGESDTQYF; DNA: TGTGCCAGCAGCTTCGGGGAGAGCGATACGCAGTATTTT
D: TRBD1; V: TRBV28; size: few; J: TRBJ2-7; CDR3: CASNTGGSPFEQYF; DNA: TGTGCCAGCAATACAGGGGGCTCTCCTTTCGAGCAGTACTTC
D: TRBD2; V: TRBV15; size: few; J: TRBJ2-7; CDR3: CATSRAYGGEQYF; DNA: TGTGCCACCAGCAGAGCGTACGGGGGGGAGCAGTACTTC
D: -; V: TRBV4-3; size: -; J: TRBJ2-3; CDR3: CASSRRGASDTQYF; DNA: TGCGCCAGCAGCCGACGGGGGGCATCAGATACGCAGTATTTT
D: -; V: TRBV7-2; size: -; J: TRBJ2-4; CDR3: CASSQEGIVPTARNIQYF; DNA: TGTGCCAGCAGCCAAGAGGGTATCGTTCCGACAGCCCGCAACATTCAGTACTTC
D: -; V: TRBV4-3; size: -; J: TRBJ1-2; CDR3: CASSQGELGISGYTF; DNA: TGCGCCAGCAGCCAAGGGGAATTGGGCATTAGTGGCTACACCTTC
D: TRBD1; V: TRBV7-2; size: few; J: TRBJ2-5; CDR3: CASSSQQGVQETQYF; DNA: TGTGCCAGCAGCTCACAACAGGGGGTGCAGGAGACCCAGTACTTC
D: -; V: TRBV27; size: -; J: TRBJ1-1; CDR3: CASSSTTEAFF; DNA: TGTGCCAGCAGTTCTACCACTGAAGCTTTCTTT
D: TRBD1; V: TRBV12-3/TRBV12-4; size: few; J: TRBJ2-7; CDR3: CVSSPATGRAYEQYF; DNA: TGTGTCAGCAGCCCAGCGACAGGGAGAGCCTACGAGCAGTACTTC
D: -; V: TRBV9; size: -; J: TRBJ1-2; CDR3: CASSITGLDGYTF; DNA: TGTGCCAGCAGCATAACAGGGTTAGATGGCTACACCTTC
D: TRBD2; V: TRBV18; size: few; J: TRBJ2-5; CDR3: CASSPLMTSGSQETQYF; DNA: TGTGCCAGCTCACCTCTGATGACTAGCGGGTCTCAAGAGACCCAGTACTTC
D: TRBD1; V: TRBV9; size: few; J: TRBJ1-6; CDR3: CASSGQTGWDSPLHF; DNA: TGTGCCAGCAGCGGACAGACAGGGTGGGATTCACCCCTCCACTTT
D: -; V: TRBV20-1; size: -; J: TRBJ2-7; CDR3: CSALTGYEQYF; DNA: TGCAGTGCTTTGACCGGCTACGAGCAGTACTTC
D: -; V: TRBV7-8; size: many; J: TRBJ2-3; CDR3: CASSSGLDTQYF; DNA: TGTGCCAGCAGCTCCGGACTGGATACGCAGTATTTT
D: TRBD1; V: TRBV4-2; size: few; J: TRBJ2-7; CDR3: CASSQEVGTAEYEQYF; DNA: TGTGCCAGCAGCCAAGAAGTCGGGACAGCCGAGTACGAGCAGTACTTC
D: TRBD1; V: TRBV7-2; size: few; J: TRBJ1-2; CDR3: CASSLPGGAYYGYTF; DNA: TGTGCCAGCAGCTTACCAGGGGGGGCGTACTATGGCTACACCTTC
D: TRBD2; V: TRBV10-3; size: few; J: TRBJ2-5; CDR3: CAIRTGTSGEETQYF; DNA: TGTGCCATCAGAACCGGGACTAGCGGTGAAGAGACCCAGTACTTC
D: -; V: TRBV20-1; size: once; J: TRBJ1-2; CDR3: CSARANYGYTF; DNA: TGCAGTGCTAGAGCTAACTATGGCTACACCTTC
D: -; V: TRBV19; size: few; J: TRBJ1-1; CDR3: CASNLGNTEAFF; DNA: TGTGCCAGTAATTTGGGGAACACTGAAGCTTTCTTT
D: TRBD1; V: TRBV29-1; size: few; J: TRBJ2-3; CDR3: CSVETGSFTDTQYF; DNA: TGCAGCGTTGAGACAGGGAGTTTCACAGATACGCAGTATTTT
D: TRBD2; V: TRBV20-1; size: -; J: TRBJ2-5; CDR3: CSARDRGLAGIQETQYF; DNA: TGCAGTGCTAGAGATCGGGGACTAGCGGGGATACAAGAGACCCAGTACTTC
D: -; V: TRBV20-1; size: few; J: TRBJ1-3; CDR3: CSASPTRRVLGNTIYF; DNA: TGCAGTGCTAGCCCCACCCGCAGGGTCCTTGGAAACACCATATATTTT
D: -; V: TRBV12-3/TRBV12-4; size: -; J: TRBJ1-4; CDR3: CASSPTRREKLFF; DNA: TGTGCCAGCAGTCCGACACGACGGGAAAAACTGTTTTTT
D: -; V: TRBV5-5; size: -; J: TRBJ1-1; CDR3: CASSLAQLSPGSNTEAFF; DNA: TGTGCCAGCAGCTTGGCTCAGCTGTCTCCGGGATCGAACACTGAAGCTTTCTTT
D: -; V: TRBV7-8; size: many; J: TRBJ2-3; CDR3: CASSLEARGTDTQYF; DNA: TGTGCCAGCAGCTTAGAGGCCAGGGGCACAGATACGCAGTATTTT
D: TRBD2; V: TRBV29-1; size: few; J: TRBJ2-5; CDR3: CSGLAALGQETQYF; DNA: TGCAGCGGTCTAGCGGCCCTGGGACAAGAGACCCAGTACTTC
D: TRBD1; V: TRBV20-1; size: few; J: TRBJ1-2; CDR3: CSARTGQGDYGYTF; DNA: TGCAGTGCTAGAACCGGACAGGGGGACTATGGCTACACCTTC
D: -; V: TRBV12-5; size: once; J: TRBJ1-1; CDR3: CASGLDVGYTEAFF; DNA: TGTGCTAGTGGTTTGGACGTCGGGTACACTGAAGCTTTCTTT
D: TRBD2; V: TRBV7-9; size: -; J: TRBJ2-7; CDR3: CASSPTSGNSYEQYF; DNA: TGTGCCAGCAGCCCGACTAGCGGGAACTCCTACGAGCAGTACTTC